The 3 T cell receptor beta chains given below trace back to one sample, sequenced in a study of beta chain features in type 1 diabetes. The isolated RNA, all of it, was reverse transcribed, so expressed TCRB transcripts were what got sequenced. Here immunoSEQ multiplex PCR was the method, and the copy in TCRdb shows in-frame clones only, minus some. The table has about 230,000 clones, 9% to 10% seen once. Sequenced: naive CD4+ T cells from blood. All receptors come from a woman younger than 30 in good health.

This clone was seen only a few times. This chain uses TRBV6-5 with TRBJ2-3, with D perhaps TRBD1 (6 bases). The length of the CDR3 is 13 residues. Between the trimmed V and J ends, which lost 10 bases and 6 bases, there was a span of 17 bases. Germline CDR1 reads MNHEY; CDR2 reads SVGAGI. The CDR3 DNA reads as TGTGCCACCTCGTCCAGGGGAGCCGATACGCAGTATTTT. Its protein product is CATSSRGADTQYF.

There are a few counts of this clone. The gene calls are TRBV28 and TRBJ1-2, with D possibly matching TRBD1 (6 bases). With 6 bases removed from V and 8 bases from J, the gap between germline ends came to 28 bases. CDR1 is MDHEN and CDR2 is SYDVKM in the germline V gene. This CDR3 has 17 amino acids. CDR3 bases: TGTGCCAGCAGCTCCGCGGGACGGGGGGGCGAATCGGGGGGCTACACCTTC. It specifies CASSSAGRGGESGGYTF.

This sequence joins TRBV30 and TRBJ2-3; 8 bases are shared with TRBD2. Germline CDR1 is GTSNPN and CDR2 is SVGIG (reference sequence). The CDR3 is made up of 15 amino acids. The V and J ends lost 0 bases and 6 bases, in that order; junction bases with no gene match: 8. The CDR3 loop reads CAWSVLSGMGDTQYF. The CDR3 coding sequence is TGTGCCTGGAGTGTACTTAGCGGGATGGGGGATACGCAGTATTTT.